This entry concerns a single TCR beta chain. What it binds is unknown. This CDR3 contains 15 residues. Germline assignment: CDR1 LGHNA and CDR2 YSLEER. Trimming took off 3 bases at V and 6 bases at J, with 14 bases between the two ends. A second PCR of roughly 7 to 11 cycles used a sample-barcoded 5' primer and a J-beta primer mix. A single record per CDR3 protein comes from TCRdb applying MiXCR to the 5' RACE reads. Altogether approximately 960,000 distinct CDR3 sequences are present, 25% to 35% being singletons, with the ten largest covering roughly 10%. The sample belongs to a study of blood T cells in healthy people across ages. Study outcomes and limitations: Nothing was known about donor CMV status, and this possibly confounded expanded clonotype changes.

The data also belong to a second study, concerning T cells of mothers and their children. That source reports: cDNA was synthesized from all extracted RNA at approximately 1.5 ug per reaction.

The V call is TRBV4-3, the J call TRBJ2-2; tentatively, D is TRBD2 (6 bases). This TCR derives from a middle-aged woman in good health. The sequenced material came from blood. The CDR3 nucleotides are TGCGCCAGCAGCCAGGATCCCGGCGGGGCCGGGGAGCTGTTTTTT. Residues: CASSQDPGGAGELFF.